The 26 T cell receptor beta chains presented below share a single source sample, sequenced in a study of chemoradiotherapy in HPV16-positive cancers. The table came from immunoSEQ multiplex PCR; TCRdb's copy has only in-frame clones and leaves some out. This sample has tens of thousands of clones, with about 92% found just once. Sequences were derived from blood, sampled from a patient who underwent chemoradiotherapy. Every receptor here comes from a human donor with HPV-associated anogenital cancer.

In its sample, this clone was seen once. The gene calls are TRBV5-1 and TRBJ2-3; no reliable D call. With 0 bases removed from V and 1 base from J, the gap between germline ends came to 12 bases. The CDR3 consists of 16 residues. Germline lookup yields CDR1 SGHRS and CDR2 YFSETQ. In nucleotides, the CDR3 is TGCGCCAGCAGCTTGGGGGGATTTATGGGCACAGATACGCAGTATTTT. This sequence encodes CASSLGGFMGTDTQYF.

This clone is a singleton in its sample. The chain recombines TRBV5-1 with TRBJ2-7; 8 positions agree with TRBD1. Germline CDR1 and CDR2: SGHRS and YFSETQ. The length of the CDR3 is 15 residues. The V segment lost 2 bases and the J segment 2 bases; nucleotides outside the gene matches: 6. The CDR3 coding sequence is TGCGCCAGCAGCTTTTCTGGACAGGGTCCCTACGAGCAGTACTTC. Its protein is CASSFSGQGPYEQYF. The full variable domain, with the rest looked up from reference TRBV5-1 and TRBJ2-7, is KAGVTQTPRYLIKTRGQQVTLSCSPISGHRSVSWYQQTPGQGLQFLFEYFSETQRNKGNFPGRFSGRQFSNSRSEMNVSTLELGDSALYLCASSFSGQGPYEQYFGPGTRLTVT.

CDR3 DNA: TGTGCCAGCAGTTTCACCGTTGTGACAGGGAACTACGAGCAGTACTTC. It yields the protein CASSFTVVTGNYEQYF. This chain links TRBV28 with TRBJ2-7, with 7 bases that match TRBD1. Germline CDR1 is MDHEN and CDR2 is SYDVKM. The CDR3 covers 16 residues. With 3 bases clipped from V and 3 bases from J, the junction kept 11 bases outside the gene matches. The complete variable domain, with remaining parts taken from reference TRBV28 and TRBJ2-7, reads DVKVTQSSRYLVKRTGEKVFLECVQDMDHENMFWYRQDPGLGLRLIYFSYDVKMKEKGDIPEGYSVSREKKERFSLILESASTNQTSMYLCASSFTVVTGNYEQYFGPGTRLTVT.

The CDR3 sequence: CASSLGQAGYYEQYF. The DNA of the CDR3 is TGTGCCAGCAGCTTAGGGCAAGCGGGGTATTACGAGCAGTACTTC. The chain carries TRBV7-9 and TRBJ2-7, with 7 bases lining up with TRBD2. CDR1 and CDR2 from the germline V gene are SEHNR and FQNEAQ (reference sequence). After removal of 1 base from V and 4 bases from J, the junction contained 7 bases not matched to a gene. The length of the CDR3 is 15 residues.

In this sample, this clone turned up once. The J gene is TRBJ1-3, the V gene TRBV27, with D possibly matching TRBD1 (5 bases). V was cut by 5 bases and J by 3 bases, with 17 bases left in between. CDR1 is MNHEY and CDR2 is SMNVEV in the germline V gene (reference sequence). The CDR3 has 16 amino acids. CDR3 region: CASSLSGIPYGNTIYF. In DNA, the CDR3 is TGTGCCAGCAGTCTCTCAGGGATCCCGTATGGAAACACCATATATTTT.

The rearrangement links TRBV19 to TRBJ2-6, with D unclear. This CDR3 has 15 residues. With 3 bases removed from V and 0 bases from J, the gap between germline ends came to 6 bases. Per the germline V gene, CDR1 is LNHDA and CDR2 is SQIVND (reference sequence). The CDR3 reads CASSMNPSGANVLTF. DNA for the CDR3: TGTGCCAGTAGTATGAACCCCTCTGGGGCCAACGTCCTGACTTTC.

This chain joins TRBV6-6 and TRBJ1-2; tentative D call: TRBD1 (5 bases). The CDR3 contains 13 residues. V lost 3 bases to trimming and J lost 4 bases, with 9 bases between them. CDR1 and CDR2 from the germline V gene are MNHNY and SVGAGI (reference sequence). CDR3 sequence: CASSYQGPYGYTF. In DNA form, the CDR3 reads TGTGCCAGCAGTTATCAGGGTCCCTATGGCTACACCTTC.

The chain links TRBV30 to TRBJ2-3; 11 bases match TRBD1. V was pared by 3 bases and J by 3 bases, with 2 bases of the junction left unmatched. This CDR3 comprises 14 residues. Germline V lookup: CDR1 GTSNPN, CDR2 SVGIG (reference sequence). The CDR3 is CAWSGTGGTDTQYF. DNA of the CDR3: TGTGCCTGGAGCGGGACAGGGGGGACAGATACGCAGTATTTT.

The J gene is TRBJ2-4, the V gene TRBV9; D not certain. The V and J ends lost 4 bases and 0 bases respectively, with 14 bases between them. Looked up from germline, CDR1 is SGDLS and CDR2 is YYNGEE. The CDR3 has 16 residues. This chain's CDR3 is CASSTAPIEAKNIQYF. In nucleotides, the CDR3 is TGTGCCAGCAGCACCGCCCCGATAGAAGCCAAAAACATTCAGTACTTC.

This chain connects TRBV11-3 to TRBJ2-2; weak D call: TRBD2 (5 bases). CDR1 SGHNT and CDR2 YENEEA come from the germline V gene. The CDR3 runs 16 residues. V was pared by 5 bases and J by 3 bases, with 16 bases between. The CDR3 nucleotides read TGTGCCAGCAGCCCTCGAGTGAAGGGAGACACCGGGGAGCTGTTTTTT. Residues: CASSPRVKGDTGELFF. Full variable domain (rest looked up from reference TRBV11-3 and TRBJ2-2): EAGVVQSPRYKIIEKKQPVAFWCNPISGHNTLYWYLQNLGQGPELLIRYENEEAVDDSQLPKDRFSAERLKGVDSTLKIQPAELGDSAVYLCASSPRVKGDTGELFFGEGSRLTVL.

This rearrangement joins TRBV18 to TRBJ2-1; D is possibly TRBD1 or TRBD2 (5 bases each). Germline assignment: CDR1 KGHSH and CDR2 LQKENI. CDR3 length: 13 amino acids. The ends were cut back, 4 bases at V and 7 bases at J, with 11 bases in the middle. The CDR3 coding sequence is TGTGCCAGCTCACGTACCGGGGCGAATGAGCAGTTCTTC. Encoded protein: CASSRTGANEQFF.

This clone has a single count. The chain is built from TRBV30 and TRBJ1-1; perhaps TRBD1 as D (6 bases). Germline loops: CDR1 GTSNPN, CDR2 SVGIG (reference sequence). The V gene lost 0 bases and the J gene lost 8 bases, with 22 bases spanning the gap. CDR3 length equals 16 residues. Here the CDR3 reads CAWSVQLAGAYPEAFF. CDR3 DNA: TGTGCCTGGAGTGTACAGCTGGCAGGGGCCTACCCGGAAGCTTTCTTT. The full variable domain, in which reference TRBV30 and TRBJ1-1 provide the parts outside the CDR3, is SQTIHQWPATLVQPVGSPLSLECTVEGTSNPNLYWYRQAAGRGLQLLFYSVGIGQISSEVPQNLSASRPQDRQFILSSKKLLLSDSGFYLCAWSVQLAGAYPEAFFGQGTRLTVV.

V is TRBV11-2 and J is TRBJ1-2; perhaps TRBD1 as D (6 bases). CDR1 and CDR2 (germline): SGHAT, FQNNGV. The length of the CDR3 is 12 residues. The V end was cut by 4 bases, the J end by 8 bases, with 11 bases between. CDR3 in DNA: TGTGCCAGCAGCTCTCAGGGGTACGGCTACACCTTC. It yields the protein CASSSQGYGYTF.

V is TRBV19 and J is TRBJ1-5; D gene unclear. CDR3 length equals 14 residues. V dropped 3 bases and J dropped 2 bases, with 8 bases sitting between them. The germline V gene has CDR1 LNHDA and CDR2 SQIVND (reference sequence). In nucleotides, the CDR3 is TGTGCCAGTAGTATTGAGAGAGGCAATCAGCCCCAGCATTTT. Residues: CASSIERGNQPQHF.

V usage is TRBV27 and J usage is TRBJ2-1; 7 bases agree with TRBD2. CDR1 is MNHEY and CDR2 is SMNVEV in the germline V gene (reference sequence). Germline trimming cut 2 bases from V and 5 bases from J; bases unmatched to any gene: 3. The CDR3 has 14 amino acids. The CDR3 sequence: CASSLGTTNNEQFF. The CDR3 bases are TGTGCCAGCAGTTTAGGGACTACCAACAATGAGCAGTTCTTC.

J is TRBJ2-6 and V is TRBV5-1; D possibly corresponds to TRBD1 (5 bases). With 0 bases removed from V and 2 bases from J, the gap between germline ends came to 15 bases. CDR1 is SGHRS and CDR2 is YFSETQ in the germline V gene. CDR3 length: 18 amino acids. The chain's CDR3 is CASSLVNSGAAGANVLTF. The CDR3 DNA reads as TGCGCCAGCAGCTTGGTTAACTCTGGGGCCGCTGGGGCCAACGTCCTGACTTTC.

CDR3 in DNA: TGTGCCACCAGCAGAGATCTGGCGCAGAGCTCCTACGAGCAGTACTTC. This gives the protein CATSRDLAQSSYEQYF. The genes are TRBV15 and TRBJ2-7; no clear D. With 0 bases removed from V and 0 bases from J, the gap between germline ends came to 12 bases. This CDR3 comprises 16 residues. Germline V gene data show CDR1 as LNHNV and CDR2 as YYDKDF (reference sequence).

The chain employs TRBV4-3 and TRBJ2-5; no clear D. The CDR3 has 13 residues. Trimming removed 3 bases at V and 5 bases at J, with 10 bases between. The germline CDR1 and CDR2 sequences are LGHNA and YSLEER. CDR3 coding DNA: TGCGCCAGCAGCCACGACTTAGGCGAGACCCAGTACTTC. Translating gives CASSHDLGETQYF.

The rearrangement links TRBV28 to TRBJ2-5; D ambiguous. The CDR3 runs 15 residues. V dropped 5 bases and J dropped 4 bases, with 17 bases sitting between them. In germline, CDR1 is MDHEN, CDR2 SYDVKM. The chain's CDR3 is CASSPRHLLTETQYF. CDR3 nucleotide sequence: TGTGCCAGCAGTCCCCGACACCTCCTGACAGAGACCCAGTACTTC.

The gene calls are TRBV7-9 and TRBJ2-1, with a weak D call TRBD2 (5 bases). Germline values: CDR1 SEHNR, CDR2 FQNEAQ (reference sequence). Trimming pared 5 bases from V and 4 bases from J, leaving 15 bases between. This CDR3 has 15 amino acids. CDR3 residues: CASSLAGLPYNEQFF. The CDR3 nucleotides read TGTGCCAGCAGCCTGGCGGGCCTTCCTTACAATGAGCAGTTCTTC.

The V call is TRBV30, the J call TRBJ1-1; no clear D. CDR3 size: 13 residues. The V end was cut by 2 bases, the J end by 4 bases, with 11 bases between. From germline, CDR1 is GTSNPN and CDR2 SVGIG (reference sequence). CDR3 sequence: CAWSFITGTEAFF. CDR3 coding DNA: TGTGCCTGGAGTTTTATCACGGGCACTGAAGCTTTCTTT. Variable domain in full (rest from reference TRBV30 and TRBJ1-1): SQTIHQWPATLVQPVGSPLSLECTVEGTSNPNLYWYRQAAGRGLQLLFYSVGIGQISSEVPQNLSASRPQDRQFILSSKKLLLSDSGFYLCAWSFITGTEAFFGQGTRLTVV.

The chain has TRBV11-2 and TRBJ2-3; 8 bases match TRBD2. Losses at the gene ends were 4 bases for V and 6 bases for J; bases not matched to a gene: 9. Germline V gene data show CDR1 as SGHAT and CDR2 as FQNNGV. The CDR3 covers 15 residues. The CDR3 protein is CASSSHGGAVDTQYF. CDR3 coding DNA: TGTGCCAGCAGCTCCCACGGGGGGGCCGTGGATACGCAGTATTTT.

The chain couples TRBV11-2 to TRBJ2-6; D not certain. Germline V gene lookup returns CDR1 SGHAT and CDR2 FQNNGV. Deletions cut 7 bases from V and 3 bases from J, with 13 bases between. The CDR3 contains 15 residues. In DNA form, the CDR3 reads TGTGCCAGCAACCCAATGGCCTTTGGGGCCAACGTCCTGACTTTC. It codes for CASNPMAFGANVLTF.

For the CDR3, the DNA is TGTGCCAGCAGTTCTCGGGGGGGGGAAAACATTCAGTACTTC. It codes for CASSSRGGENIQYF. V gene TRBV5-4 combines with J gene TRBJ2-4, with 8 nucleotides matching TRBD2. The CDR3 contains 14 residues. Per the germline V gene, CDR1 is SGHNT and CDR2 is YYREEE (reference sequence). V was pared by 5 bases and J by 5 bases, with 6 bases of the junction left unmatched.

V usage is TRBV5-1 and J usage is TRBJ1-1; 8 bases line up with TRBD1. Germline V gene lookup returns CDR1 SGHRS and CDR2 YFSETQ. Trimming at V came to 2 bases and at J to 5 bases, leaving 5 bases not matched to a gene. The CDR3 extends over 14 amino acids. The CDR3: CASSLGQGETEAFF. The DNA for the CDR3 is TGCGCCAGCAGCTTAGGACAGGGTGAAACTGAAGCTTTCTTT.

V is TRBV30 and J is TRBJ2-7; D gene ambiguous. The CDR3 is 11 amino acids. V lost 2 bases and J 1 base, leaving 3 bases between the germline ends. Germline V gives CDR1 GTSNPN, CDR2 SVGIG (reference sequence). CDR3 sequence reads: CAWSRSYEQYF. The CDR3 bases are TGTGCCTGGAGTCGATCCTACGAGCAGTACTTC.